One T cell receptor beta chain is described in this entry. Its antigen remains unidentified. This sample was taken from a study of cytomegalovirus exposure and HLA in healthy donors. The PCR ran on 60 Vbeta and 13 Jbeta primers. The data were produced by immunoSEQ multiplex PCR, yet TCRdb's version contains in-frame clones alone and is incomplete. The sample records some 65,000 clones, 78% being singletons. The CDR3 totals 15 residues. Trimming pared 0 bases from V and 6 bases from J, leaving 11 bases between. Germline V lookup: CDR1 KGHSY, CDR2 FQNENV. Study findings and constraints: When a later analysis was performed, an Asian-associated ancestry cluster reportedly had fewer N-insertions than the approximately 690-donor mean.

Specimen: PBMCs. The chain uses TRBV16 and TRBJ2-2; D gene ambiguous. This clonotype originated in a girl aged 10-17 years in good health and CMV-seropositive. The CDR3 region is CASSQSTPAAGELFF. The DNA for the CDR3 is TGTGCCAGCAGCCAATCAACCCCGGCGGCCGGGGAGCTGTTTTTT.